These 23 T cell receptor beta chains share one sample of origin, sequenced in a study of tumor and adjacent non-tumor tissue in lung cancer. Three rounds of nested PCR, following a modified ARM-PCR protocol, produced the TCRbeta library. TCRdb reprocessed the multiplex PCR reads via MiXCR and lists one record per CDR3 protein. The data hold 90,000 to 130,000 distinct CDR3 sequences, with 75% to 90% observed a single time. This sample's RNA came from whole unsorted tissue. The sequenced sample consisted of lung tumor tissue. These receptors originate from a man between 65 and 79 years old with non-small cell lung cancer.

On this clonotype: An end of the junction differs from the germline gene, which may be a read error. The chain is built from TRBV6-5 and TRBJ1-6, with 10 positions matching TRBD1. The CDR3 has 14 residues. The germline V gene encodes CDR1 MNHEY and CDR2 SVGAGI. CDR3 coding DNA: TGTGCCAGCAGCACCGGGACAGGGGATTCACCACTCCACTTT. This encodes CASSTGTGDSPLHF.

Regarding this clonotype: Sequence at one end of the junction differs from germline and may be a read error. The J gene is TRBJ1-3, the V gene TRBV6-6; a possible D gene is TRBD1 (6 bases). Germline loops: CDR1 MNHNY, CDR2 SVGAGI (reference sequence). There are 15 residues in the CDR3. Written as DNA, the CDR3 is TGTACCAGCAGTTACCCAGGCCGGGGGCAATCCATCATATATTTT. This gives the protein CTSSYPGRGQSIIYF.

As regards this clonotype: An end of the junction differs from the germline gene, which may be a read error. The chain links TRBV10-1 to TRBJ2-3, with D tentatively TRBD2 (5 bases). Germline V CDR1 and CDR2: WNHNN, SYGVQD (reference sequence). This CDR3 comprises 14 residues. The CDR3 DNA reads TGCGCCTGCAGTCCGGGGTCATCCGCTCGTGGACAGTATTTT. This gives the protein CACSPGSSARGQYF.

The chain couples TRBV6-5 to TRBJ1-1; D is possibly TRBD1 (5 bases). V was clipped by 5 bases and J by 7 bases, with 17 bases between them. The CDR3 is 14 amino acids. From germline, CDR1 is MNHEY and CDR2 SVGAGI. The CDR3 DNA is TGTGCCAGCAGTCAGACAAGGGGCCGTCGTGAAGCTTTCTTT. Encoded protein: CASSQTRGRREAFF.

This clonotype was detected only once. This rearrangement joins TRBV10-3 to TRBJ2-1, with no clear D. V shed 10 bases and J shed 0 bases, with 10 bases lying between them. This CDR3 is 13 amino acids long. The V gene's germline CDR1 is ENHRY and CDR2 SYGVKD. CDR3 loop: CASQDGSYNEQFF. The CDR3 DNA follows: TGTGCCAGCCAGGACGGCTCCTACAATGAGCAGTTCTTC.

With respect to this clonotype: The CDR3 carries no conserved terminal phenylalanine or tryptophan, so it likely arises from a read error. The CDR3 DNA follows: TGCAACGTTCTCCAGACGGGAGCCTATGGATACACCTTA. Translated, it gives CNVLQTGAYGYTL. This sequence joins TRBV29-1 and TRBJ1-2; D call uncertain. The CDR3 sequence is 13 residues long. The germline V gene encodes CDR1 SQVTM and CDR2 ANQGSEA.

On this clonotype: The junction departs from the called germline gene at one end, perhaps through a read error. The V and J genes are TRBV29-1 and TRBJ2-3; the match to TRBD2 covers 14 bases. The CDR3 is 17 amino acids. The germline V gene encodes CDR1 SQVTM and CDR2 ANQGSEA. The CDR3 nucleotides read TGCGGCGTGCACGGACTAGCGGGAGGAGGGATCACAGATGCGCAGTATTTT. Translated, it gives CGVHGLAGGGITDAQYF.

This clonotype occurred once. The CDR3 ends on some other residue instead of the conserved phenylalanine or tryptophan, so this is likely a read error. The chain is built from TRBV20-1 and TRBJ2-1, with 8 nucleotides matching TRBD2. V trimming: 2 bases; J trimming: 11 bases; junction bases outside the gene matches: 14. The germline CDR1 and CDR2 sequences are DFQATT and SNEGSKA (reference sequence). This CDR3 comprises 15 residues. CDR3: CSARPSGWTVDKQFV. Here the CDR3 DNA reads TGCAGTGCTAGACCTAGCGGGTGGACCGTAGATAAGCAGTTCGTC.

The J gene is TRBJ2-7, the V gene TRBV13, with 7 bases identical to TRBD2. The V gene end was trimmed by 7 bases and the J gene end by 1 base; junction bases not matched to a gene: 13. Germline lookup yields CDR1 PRHDT and CDR2 FYEKMQ (reference sequence). This CDR3 is 16 amino acids long. CDR3: CASKLGAGVLSYEQYF. For the CDR3, the DNA is TGTGCCAGCAAGTTAGGTGCGGGAGTTCTGTCCTACGAGCAGTACTTC.

Notes on this clonotype: A read error may be the cause here, since a much bigger clone is one base away. The CDR3 DNA reads TGCAATGCTAGGTCCGTCAGGGTTAATTCACCCCTCCACTTT. It translates to CNARSVRVNSPLHF. The chain uses TRBV20-1 and TRBJ1-6; a possible D gene is TRBD1 (5 bases). Looked up from germline, CDR1 is DFQATT and CDR2 is SNEGSKA (reference sequence). The CDR3 runs 14 residues.

Concerning this clonotype: This may be a read error, as it is one base from a much larger clone. The chain has TRBV7-2 and TRBJ2-3; 8 nucleotides line up with TRBD1. In germline, CDR1 is SGHTA, CDR2 FQGNSA. The CDR3 extends over 16 amino acids. V dropped 2 bases and J dropped 2; count of bases not matched to a gene: 6. As DNA, the CDR3 is TGTGCCAGCAGCTTATGGACAGGGCCTTTCACAGATACGCAGTATTTT. It specifies CASSLWTGPFTDTQYF.

Worth noting for this clonotype: This could be a read error, since a much larger clone is one nucleotide away. The chain uses TRBV20-1 and TRBJ1-2; D gene ambiguous. CDR1 is DFQATT and CDR2 is SNEGSKA in the germline V gene (reference sequence). This CDR3 comprises 15 residues. With 0 bases removed from V and 4 bases from J, the gap between germline ends came to 15 bases. CDR3 nucleotide sequence: TGCAGTGCTAGAGATTTAGCTAGGTCAACCTATGGCTACACCTTC. Translated, it gives CSARDLARSTYGYTF.

This clonotype has only one observation. V and J are TRBV20-1 and TRBJ1-2, with 7 bases fitting TRBD1. Germline lookup yields CDR1 DFQATT and CDR2 SNEGSKA (reference sequence). The V gene end was trimmed by 7 bases and the J gene end by 5 bases; junction bases not matched to a gene: 7. The CDR3 is 12 residues long. DNA for the CDR3: TGCAGTGTGGAGGACAGGAGATATGGCTACACCTTC. Encoded protein: CSVEDRRYGYTF.

A note on this clonotype: Mismatch with germline at one junction end may stem from a read error. The chain has TRBV5-4 and TRBJ1-6, with a possible D match to TRBD1 (6 bases). Germline CDR1 is SGHNT and CDR2 is YYREEE (reference sequence). This CDR3 region has 16 residues. The CDR3 spells CASSYLPGHLNTPLLF. In DNA form, the CDR3 reads TGTGCCAGTAGCTACTTACCGGGACACCTTAATACACCCCTCCTCTTT.

Concerning this clonotype itself: At one end the junction does not follow the germline gene, possibly because of a read error. The V gene is TRBV28, the J gene TRBJ2-5; unclear D gene. The CDR3 loop spans 16 amino acids. Germline V gene data show CDR1 as MDHEN and CDR2 as SYDVKM. The CDR3 loop is CASSCNVYRAAETQYF. The CDR3 region has the DNA TGTGCCAGCAGTTGTAATGTCTACCGTGCCGCAGAGACTCAGTACTTC.

Comments on this clonotype: Germline is not matched at one junction end, which may reflect a read error. J is TRBJ2-1 and V is TRBV6-6, with TRBD1 identical over 10 bases. Germline V lookup: CDR1 MNHNY, CDR2 SVGAGI (reference sequence). This CDR3 region has 15 residues. CDR3 sequence: CVSIVTGGLYNGQFF. CDR3 DNA: TGTGTCAGCATTGTGACAGGGGGCCTCTACAATGGGCAGTTCTTC.

Of note for this clonotype: Without the conserved terminal phenylalanine or tryptophan, this CDR3 likely stems from a read error. The DNA of the CDR3 is TGTGCCATCAGGAGACAGGGGGTCCCAGATACGCAGTATTCT. Protein product: CAIRRQGVPDTQYS. This chain joins TRBV10-3 and TRBJ2-3; 9 bases are a match to TRBD1. The J segment lost 4 bases and the V segment lost 6 bases, leaving 5 bases of the junction unmatched. Germline V lookup: CDR1 ENHRY, CDR2 SYGVKD. This CDR3 contains 14 residues.

Notes on this clonotype: One junction end does not reproduce the germline sequence, and a read error may be involved. The chain joins TRBV5-5 to TRBJ1-1; the D gene is possibly TRBD1 (5 bases). The CDR3 extends over 16 amino acids. Germline V gene lookup returns CDR1 SGHKS and CDR2 YYEKEE (reference sequence). The CDR3 loop is CANPLIPPGGATEAFF. The DNA of the CDR3 is TGCGCCAACCCATTAATTCCCCCCGGCGGGGCTACTGAAGCTTTCTTT.

Turning to this clonotype: This sequence may be a read error, since a much larger clone differs from it by one base. V usage is TRBV11-2 and J usage is TRBJ2-2, with a possible D match to TRBD2 (6 bases). V dropped 5 bases and J dropped 6 bases, with 22 bases sitting between them. From germline, CDR1 is SGHAT and CDR2 FQNNGV. CDR3 size: 17 residues. The CDR3 spells CASSPRTNGSRAGELFF. The CDR3 DNA follows: TGTGCCAGCAGCCCCAGGACTAACGGGAGCAGGGCCGGGGAGCTGTTTTTT.

This chain connects TRBV4-2 to TRBJ2-1; possible D gene TRBD2, 6 bases. Trimming took 0 bases from V and 0 from J, leaving 9 bases between them. The CDR3 runs to 16 residues. CDR1 is LGHNA and CDR2 is YNFKEQ in the germline V gene. The CDR3 loop reads CASSQEGSGSYNEQFF. CDR3 DNA: TGTGCCAGCAGCCAAGAAGGTAGCGGCTCCTACAATGAGCAGTTCTTC.

With respect to this clonotype: The conserved phenylalanine or tryptophan normally closing the CDR3 is absent here, so this likely arose from a read error. V gene TRBV4-3 combines with J gene TRBJ2-1; D gene uncertain. The CDR3 length is 17 residues. Deletions cut 2 bases from V and 4 bases from J, with 18 bases between. Germline loops: CDR1 LGHNA, CDR2 YSLEER. The DNA for the CDR3 is TGCGCCAGCAGCCAACACCCAGCTGGAGCTGAATACAATGAGCAGTTCTAC. It yields the protein CASSQHPAGAEYNEQFY.

The chain combines TRBV6-2 or TRBV6-3 with TRBJ2-2; D gene uncertain. V lost 7 bases and J 13 bases, leaving 28 bases between the germline ends. Germline-derived CDR1 and CDR2 are MNHEY and SVGEGT. The CDR3 is 16 amino acids. This CDR3 reads CASNSLVRGFYSRLFF. The CDR3 DNA reads TGTGCCAGCAACTCCCTAGTGAGAGGATTCTATTCGCGGCTGTTTTTT.

The genes are TRBV18 and TRBJ1-3; 7 bases map to TRBD1. The length of the CDR3 is 18 residues. Germline CDR1 KGHSH, CDR2 LQKENI. J gave up 0 bases and V 9 bases, and 17 bases lay outside the gene matches. CDR3 loop: CASSTSGQLTLSGNTIYF. The DNA of the CDR3 is TGTGCCAGTTCAACATCGGGACAGCTGACGCTCTCTGGAAACACCATATATTTT.